This T cell receptor (beta chain) was sequenced for a study of blood T cells in healthy people across ages. The ends were cut back, 2 bases at V and 1 base at J, with 20 bases in the middle. Germline V lookup: CDR1 LGHDT, CDR2 YNNKEL (reference sequence). CDR3 size: 18 residues. A second PCR of about 7 to 12 cycles used a sample-barcoded 5' primer and a J-beta primer mix. MiXCR, run by TCRdb on the 5' RACE reads, gives a single entry per CDR3 protein. The sample carries some 1,500,000 distinct CDR3 sequences, under 55% recorded once. What was sequenced was blood. This sequence was found in a woman aged 18-29 years in good health. The chain joins TRBV3-1 to TRBJ2-5, with a tentative D call TRBD2 (6 bases). CDR3 DNA: TGTGCCAGCAGCCAATCTAAACGGGAGTCATTTTTCCAAGAGACCCAGTACTTC. Translated: CASSQSKRESFFQETQYF.